Given below is one T cell receptor (beta chain) in context. The sample originates from a study of cytomegalovirus exposure and HLA in healthy donors. Both 60 Vbeta primers and 13 Jbeta primers went into the PCR. TCRdb keeps only in-frame clones here, not all; method: immunoSEQ multiplex PCR. The data show 150,000 to 200,000 clones, with 81% seen just once and 1.5% to 2% held by the top ten. Deletions cut 5 bases from V and 6 bases from J, with 11 bases between. In germline, CDR1 is SGHTA, CDR2 FQGNSA. CDR3 length: 13 amino acids. The donors were healthy bone marrow donors. Despite likely unrecorded immune exposures, the donors were nominally healthy at the time of sampling.

The material sequenced was PBMCs. The chain couples TRBV7-2 to TRBJ1-5; D unclear. The clonotype comes from a man aged 18 to 30 in good health and CMV-seronegative. This CDR3 reads CASSPLRAQPQHF. The CDR3 nucleotides are TGTGCCAGCAGCCCCCTTCGAGCTCAGCCCCAGCATTTT.